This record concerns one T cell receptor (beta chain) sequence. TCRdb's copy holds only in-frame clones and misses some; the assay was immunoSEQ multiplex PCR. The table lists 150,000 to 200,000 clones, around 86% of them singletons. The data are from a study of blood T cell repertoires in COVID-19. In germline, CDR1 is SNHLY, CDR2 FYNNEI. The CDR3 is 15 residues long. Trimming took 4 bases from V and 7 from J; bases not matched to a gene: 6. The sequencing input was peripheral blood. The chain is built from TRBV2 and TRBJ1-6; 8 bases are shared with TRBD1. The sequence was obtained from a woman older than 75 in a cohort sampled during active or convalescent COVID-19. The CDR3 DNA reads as TGTGCCAGCAGTGGACAGGGGACCAAGAATTCACCCCTCCACTTT. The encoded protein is CASSGQGTKNSPLHF.